What follows are 32 T cell receptor beta chains derived from one specimen sequenced in a study of T-cell memory formation after mild COVID-19. TCRdb ran MiXCR on the 5' RACE reads and lists one entry per CDR3 protein. Counted here are 250,000 to 300,000 distinct CDR3 sequences, about 16% occurring once; the ten biggest clones make up 22%. The sample comprised PBMCs or a T cell subset sorted from them (not recorded which). These TCRs come from a man between 18 and 35 years old who had mild COVID-19 (a few samples of this study predate the infection). Cell type and time point are not known.

The gene calls are TRBV5-1 and TRBJ2-5; D perhaps matches TRBD1 (6 bases). The CDR3 extends over 14 amino acids. Between the trimmed V and J ends, which lost 5 bases and 4 bases, there was a span of 15 bases. CDR1 and CDR2 from the germline V gene are SGHRS and YFSETQ. For the CDR3, the DNA is TGCGCCAGCAGTGTCGTTGGGGGCGGAGAGACCCAGTACTTC. Its protein product is CASSVVGGGETQYF. The variable domain in full, completed from reference TRBV5-1 and TRBJ2-5, reads KAGVTQTPRYLIKTRGQQVTLSCSPISGHRSVSWYQQTPGQGLQFLFEYFSETQRNKGNFPGRFSGRQFSNSRSEMNVSTLELGDSALYLCASSVVGGGETQYFGPGTRLLVL.

This clonotype was seen only a few times. The V gene is TRBV28, the J gene TRBJ1-1; D not resolved. The CDR3 is made up of 15 amino acids. Germline V CDR1 and CDR2: MDHEN, SYDVKM. V shed 5 bases and J shed 5 bases, with 18 bases lying between them. The CDR3 nucleotides are TGTGCCAGCAGTCCCCGCGGGGAGGGAAAGACTGAAGCTTTCTTT. As protein: CASSPRGEGKTEAFF. Complete variable domain (other parts from reference TRBV28 and TRBJ1-1): DVKVTQSSRYLVKRTGEKVFLECVQDMDHENMFWYRQDPGLGLRLIYFSYDVKMKEKGDIPEGYSVSREKKERFSLILESASTNQTSMYLCASSPRGEGKTEAFFGQGTRLTVV.

The CDR3 DNA is TGCAGTGCTAGAGATCTCCGGGGACAGGGGGCGAAAGGCTACACCTTC. Translating gives CSARDLRGQGAKGYTF. The rearrangement links TRBV20-1 to TRBJ1-2; 12 positions agree with TRBD1. The V segment lost 0 bases and the J segment 8 bases; nucleotides outside the gene matches: 10. The CDR3 runs 16 residues. Germline V gene lookup returns CDR1 DFQATT and CDR2 SNEGSKA (reference sequence).

The chain links TRBV6-6 to TRBJ2-6; D not certain. The germline V gene has CDR1 MNHNY and CDR2 SVGAGI (reference sequence). The V gene lost 4 bases and the J gene lost 0 bases, with 7 bases spanning the gap. The CDR3 extends over 15 amino acids. CDR3 sequence: CASSFLSSGANVLTF. As DNA, the CDR3 is TGTGCCAGCAGTTTCCTGAGCTCTGGGGCCAACGTCCTGACTTTC.

This clonotype occurred a few times. This sequence joins TRBV24-1 and TRBJ2-3, with TRBD2 matching 8 bases. The CDR3 extends over 15 amino acids. Trimming cost V 4 bases and J 1 base; bases outside gene matches: 3. Germline V gene lookup returns CDR1 KGHDR and CDR2 SFDVKD. The CDR3 coding sequence is TGTGCCACCAGTGACCGACTAGCGCGCACAGATACGCAGTATTTT. The encoded protein is CATSDRLARTDTQYF.

The chain is built from TRBV25-1 and TRBJ1-1; D unclear. CDR1 is MGHDK and CDR2 is SYGVNS in the germline V gene. The CDR3 is 14 residues long. V lost 4 bases to trimming and J lost 4 bases, with 13 bases between them. The CDR3 sequence is CASSADTAATEAFF. DNA of the CDR3: TGTGCCAGCAGTGCCGACACGGCGGCCACTGAAGCTTTCTTT.

In its sample, this clonotype was seen many times. This sequence joins TRBV4-3 and TRBJ2-3, with D perhaps assigned TRBD1 or TRBD2 (6 bases each). Germline V CDR1 and CDR2: LGHNA, YSLEER. Trimming removed 1 base from V and 6 bases from J, with 14 bases in between. This CDR3 region has 15 residues. CDR3 residues: CASSQVRGVGDTQYF. The CDR3 DNA reads as TGCGCCAGCAGCCAAGTTAGGGGGGTGGGGGATACGCAGTATTTT.

V gene TRBV5-1 combines with J gene TRBJ2-7; D is uncertain. Germline V gene sequence: CDR1 SGHRS, CDR2 YFSETQ. Trimming took 4 bases from V and 10 from J, leaving 21 bases between them. The CDR3 covers 14 residues. Here the CDR3 reads CASSPIPGSMEQYV. The CDR3 nucleotides are TGCGCCAGCAGCCCGATCCCCGGATCAATGGAACAGTACGTC.

This rearrangement joins TRBV18 to TRBJ2-7; 7 bases are shared with TRBD1. V gave up 2 bases and J gave up 4 bases; unmatched junction bases: 8. Germline assignment: CDR1 KGHSH and CDR2 LQKENI. CDR3 size: 15 residues. The DNA of the CDR3 is TGTGCCAGCTCACCAAGACAGGGTGAAGGGTACGAGCAGTACTTC. It encodes CASSPRQGEGYEQYF. Full variable domain (rest looked up from reference TRBV18 and TRBJ2-7): NAGVMQNPRHLVRRRGQEARLRCSPMKGHSHVYWYRQLPEEGLKFMVYLQKENIIDESGMPKERFSAEFPKEGPSILRIQQVVRGDSAAYFCASSPRQGEGYEQYFGPGTRLTVT.

This clonotype was observed a handful of times. This chain uses TRBV3-1 with TRBJ2-1, with D perhaps matching TRBD2 (6 bases). The CDR3 has 13 amino acids. Trimming stripped 0 bases from V and 15 bases from J, with 15 bases between. CDR1 is LGHDT, CDR2 YNNKEL, per germline (reference sequence). CDR3 sequence: CASSQESGVELFF. The CDR3 DNA follows: TGTGCCAGCAGCCAAGAGTCGGGGGTGGAACTGTTCTTC.

The rearrangement links TRBV6-5 to TRBJ1-1, with D possibly matching TRBD1 (5 bases). CDR1 is MNHEY, CDR2 SVGAGI, per germline. The length of the CDR3 is 13 residues. Deletions cut 7 bases from V and 1 base from J, with 10 bases between. The CDR3 is CASTPQGNTEAFF. The CDR3 coding sequence is TGTGCCAGCACCCCCCAGGGGAACACTGAAGCTTTCTTT.

The chain couples TRBV3-1 to TRBJ1-2; D is unclear. V was cut by 0 bases and J by 2 bases, with 7 bases left in between. The CDR3 runs to 14 residues. From germline, CDR1 is LGHDT and CDR2 YNNKEL (reference sequence). The CDR3 loop reads CASSQEPRNYGYTF. DNA for the CDR3: TGTGCCAGCAGCCAAGAGCCCAGGAACTATGGCTACACCTTC.

In this sample, this clonotype turned up a few times. The V gene is TRBV15, the J gene TRBJ1-2, with unresolved D. CDR1 and CDR2 from the germline V gene are LNHNV and YYDKDF (reference sequence). Between the trimmed V and J ends, which lost 8 bases and 7 bases, there was a span of 23 bases. The CDR3 loop spans 15 amino acids. The CDR3 coding sequence is TGTGCCACCTCTGCTGCCAACTTCGCCGGGCGTGGCTACACCTTC. This sequence encodes CATSAANFAGRGYTF. The variable domain in full, completed from reference TRBV15 and TRBJ1-2, reads DAMVIQNPRYQVTQFGKPVTLSCSQTLNHNVMYWYQQKSSQAPKLLFHYYDKDFNNEADTPDNFQSRRPNTSFCFLDIRSPGLGDTAMYLCATSAANFAGRGYTFGSGTRLTVV.

This clonotype was detected many times. This sequence joins TRBV5-1 and TRBJ1-1; no clear D. V lost 1 base to trimming and J lost 5 bases, with 12 bases between them. The CDR3 is 14 residues long. Looked up from germline, CDR1 is SGHRS and CDR2 is YFSETQ. In nucleotides, the CDR3 is TGCGCCAGCAGCTTGCTCAACCCCGGGACTGAAGCTTTCTTT. It codes for CASSLLNPGTEAFF.

The chain couples TRBV5-1 to TRBJ1-6; D is undetermined. This CDR3 has 12 residues. V was trimmed by 0 bases and J by 10 bases, leaving 5 bases between them. Germline lookup yields CDR1 SGHRS and CDR2 YFSETQ. The CDR3 nucleotides are TGCGCCAGCAGCTTGGAAGGCTCACCCCTCCACTTT. Translating it yields CASSLEGSPLHF.

J is TRBJ1-5 and V is TRBV20-1, with 8 bases lining up with TRBD1. Unmatched junction bases numbered 11, after V lost 6 bases and J lost 1 base. Germline lookup yields CDR1 DFQATT and CDR2 SNEGSKA (reference sequence). This CDR3 contains 16 residues. The CDR3 nucleotides read TGCAGTGCCCAGGGGGCGGTTTCCTCGAGCAATCAGCCCCAGCATTTT. It translates to CSAQGAVSSSNQPQHF.

This chain links TRBV7-2 with TRBJ2-1, with 8 bases identical to TRBD1. V shed 4 bases and J 0 bases; nucleotides not matched to a gene: 20. CDR3 size: 21 residues. Germline V gene sequence: CDR1 SGHTA, CDR2 FQGNSA. Here the CDR3 reads CASSSSTLGGTGTSSYNEQFF. The CDR3 coding sequence is TGTGCCAGCAGCTCCTCAACCTTAGGGGGGACAGGAACTAGCTCCTACAATGAGCAGTTCTTC.

This clonotype showed up just a few times. This rearrangement joins TRBV7-2 to TRBJ2-1, with D possibly TRBD2 on 6 matching bases. Germline assignment: CDR1 SGHTA and CDR2 FQGNSA. Trimming removed 4 bases at V and 5 bases at J, with 21 bases between. The CDR3 spans 17 residues. In nucleotides, the CDR3 is TGTGCCAGCAGCTATGAAACGGGACTCTCCCCACACAATGAGCAGTTCTTC. Encoded protein: CASSYETGLSPHNEQFF.

This clonotype occurred many times. This chain uses TRBV7-2 with TRBJ2-1, with 8 bases identical to TRBD2. The CDR3 sequence is 15 residues long. Germline CDR1 reads SGHTA; CDR2 reads FQGNSA. The J segment lost 6 bases and the V segment lost 4 bases, leaving 8 bases of the junction unmatched. Here the CDR3 reads CASSSGGLALNEQFF. CDR3 coding DNA: TGTGCCAGCAGCTCGGGGGGGCTAGCTCTCAATGAGCAGTTCTTC. Looking up the rest from reference TRBV7-2 and TRBJ2-1 gives the full variable domain: GAGVSQSPSNKVTEKGKDVELRCDPISGHTALYWYRQSLGQGLEFLIYFQGNSAPDKSGLPSDRFSAERTGGSVSTLTIQRTQQEDSAVYLCASSSGGLALNEQFFGPGTRLTVL.

This clonotype was seen a handful of times. The chain carries TRBV7-3 and TRBJ2-6; D is ambiguous. Germline V gene sequence: CDR1 SGHTA, CDR2 FQGTGA. The V end was cut by 1 base, the J end by 1 base, with 17 bases between. This CDR3 has 19 amino acids. CDR3 residues: CASSLRASQDRSGANVLTF. In DNA, the CDR3 is TGTGCCAGCAGCTTAAGGGCTTCGCAGGATCGTTCTGGGGCCAACGTCCTGACTTTC.

This clonotype has only a few counts. The rearrangement links TRBV4-1 to TRBJ2-7; either TRBD1 or TRBD2 may fit D (5 bases each). Germline CDR1 is MGHRA and CDR2 is YSYEKL. V was shortened by 4 bases and J by 6 bases, with 22 bases between the two germline ends. This CDR3 spans 16 amino acids. The CDR3 here is CASSPFPGPPSGEQYV. For the CDR3, the DNA is TGCGCCAGCAGCCCGTTCCCGGGACCCCCTTCGGGCGAGCAGTACGTC.

The chain is built from TRBV25-1 and TRBJ1-5, with no clear D. The V gene lost 1 base and the J gene lost 7 bases, with 11 bases spanning the gap. This CDR3 comprises 14 residues. CDR1 is MGHDK and CDR2 is SYGVNS in the germline V gene. In DNA form, the CDR3 reads TGTGCCAGCAGTGAATTGTGGGGAGGGCAGCCCCAGCATTTT. It yields the protein CASSELWGGQPQHF. Full variable domain (missing parts from reference TRBV25-1 and TRBJ1-5): EADIYQTPRYLVIGTGKKITLECSQTMGHDKMYWYQQDPGMELHLIHYSYGVNSTEKGDLSSESTVSRIRTEHFPLTLESARPSHTSQYLCASSELWGGQPQHFGDGTRLSIL.

The rearrangement joins TRBV4-3 to TRBJ2-1; the D gene is possibly TRBD1 (5 bases). The CDR3 has 16 residues. Germline CDR1 and CDR2: LGHNA and YSLEER. The V gene lost 0 bases and the J gene lost 4 bases, with 13 bases spanning the gap. The CDR3 DNA sequence: TGCGCCAGCAGCCAAGATCTCGCAGGGTATTACAATGAGCAGTTCTTC. Its protein product is CASSQDLAGYYNEQFF.

In this sample, this clonotype turned up a few times. This CDR3 reads CATSGGPGASSTDTQYF. The DNA of the CDR3 is TGTGCCACCAGTGGTGGTCCAGGGGCTTCGAGCACAGATACGCAGTATTTT. The V call is TRBV24-1, the J call TRBJ2-3; D may be TRBD1 (6 bases). Germline V CDR1 and CDR2: KGHDR, SFDVKD. V lost 5 bases, J lost 0 bases, and 17 bases lay in between. The CDR3 spans 17 residues.

This clonotype was found a few times. V usage is TRBV20-1 and J usage is TRBJ2-1, with D possibly matching TRBD2 (6 bases). Germline V gene sequence: CDR1 DFQATT, CDR2 SNEGSKA (reference sequence). The V end was cut by 5 bases, the J end by 10 bases, with 27 bases between. This CDR3 is 16 amino acids long. The CDR3 DNA sequence: TGCAGTGCTGCCATATGGGGGGACGCCCAAACGCGAGAGCAGTTCTTC. This translates into CSAAIWGDAQTREQFF.

This clonotype was found a few times. The J gene is TRBJ1-1, the V gene TRBV4-3; 7 nucleotides match TRBD1. Losses at the gene ends were 4 bases for V and 6 bases for J; bases not matched to a gene: 11. Germline CDR1 LGHNA, CDR2 YSLEER. The CDR3 length is 15 residues. CDR3 protein: CASSPFVLGGPEAFF. CDR3 in DNA: TGCGCCAGCAGCCCCTTTGTTCTAGGGGGCCCTGAAGCTTTCTTT.

This clonotype has just a few counts. The V call is TRBV7-6, the J call TRBJ1-2, with no clear D. The CDR3 spans 13 residues. V lost 5 bases and J 5 bases, leaving 12 bases between the germline ends. Germline V gene sequence: CDR1 SGHVS, CDR2 FNYEAQ. Here the CDR3 DNA reads TGTGCCAGCAGCCGATCTTGGCTGTATGGCTACACCTTC. It yields the protein CASSRSWLYGYTF.

In its sample, this clonotype was seen a few times. The chain recombines TRBV5-1 with TRBJ1-2; the D is unclear. The V end lost 5 bases, the J end lost 8 bases, and 13 bases lay between the germline ends. The CDR3 spans 12 residues. The germline V gene has CDR1 SGHRS and CDR2 YFSETQ. CDR3 loop: CASRIGRGGYTF. In nucleotides, the CDR3 is TGCGCCAGCAGGATTGGACGCGGGGGCTACACCTTC.

This chain joins TRBV7-9 and TRBJ1-2, with D possibly matching TRBD1 (5 bases). Trimming removed 3 bases at V and 4 bases at J, with 9 bases between. Germline CDR1 SEHNR, CDR2 FQNEAQ (reference sequence). The CDR3 has 13 amino acids. The CDR3 DNA sequence: TGTGCCAGCAGCTTTAGTGGGGCCTATGGCTACACCTTC. Its translation is CASSFSGAYGYTF.

The rearrangement uses TRBV6-2 or TRBV6-3 and TRBJ2-3; D might be TRBD1 (6 bases). Looked up from germline, CDR1 is MNHEY and CDR2 is SVGEGT. V gave up 1 base and J gave up 0 bases, with 17 bases separating them. This CDR3 contains 18 residues. CDR3 coding DNA: TGTGCCAGCAGTTACTACGGACAGACGAGAGCTAGCACAGATACGCAGTATTTT. It specifies CASSYYGQTRASTDTQYF.

As regards this clonotype: A clone one base away is much larger, so this may be a read error. The chain is built from TRBV14 and TRBJ2-7, with a possible D match to TRBD1 (6 bases). Germline CDR1 SGHDN, CDR2 FVKESK. This CDR3 has 15 amino acids. The CDR3 nucleotides read TGTGCCAGCAGACAAGTCCGGGACACCTCCTACGAGCAGTACTTC. Encoded protein: CASRQVRDTSYEQYF.

The chain combines TRBV6-4 with TRBJ2-5, with TRBD1 identical over 8 bases. Losses at the gene ends were 8 bases for V and 1 base for J; bases not matched to a gene: 6. The CDR3 length is 14 residues. The germline V gene encodes CDR1 MRHNA and CDR2 SNTAGT. As DNA, the CDR3 is TGTGCCAGCGGAAACACAGGGGGCCAAGAGACCCAGTACTTC. Its protein product is CASGNTGGQETQYF.